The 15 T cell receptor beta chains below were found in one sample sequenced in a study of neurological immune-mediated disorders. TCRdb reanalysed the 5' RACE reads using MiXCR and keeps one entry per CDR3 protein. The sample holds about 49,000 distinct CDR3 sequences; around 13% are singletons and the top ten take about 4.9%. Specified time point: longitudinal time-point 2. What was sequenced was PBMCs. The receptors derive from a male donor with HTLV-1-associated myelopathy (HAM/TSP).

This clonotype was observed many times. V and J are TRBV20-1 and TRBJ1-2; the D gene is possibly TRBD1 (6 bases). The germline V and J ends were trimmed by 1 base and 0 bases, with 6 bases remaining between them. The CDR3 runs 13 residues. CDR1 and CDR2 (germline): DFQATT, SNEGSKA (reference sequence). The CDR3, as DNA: TGCAGTGCTAGAGGACAGGCTAACTATGGCTACACCTTC. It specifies CSARGQANYGYTF.

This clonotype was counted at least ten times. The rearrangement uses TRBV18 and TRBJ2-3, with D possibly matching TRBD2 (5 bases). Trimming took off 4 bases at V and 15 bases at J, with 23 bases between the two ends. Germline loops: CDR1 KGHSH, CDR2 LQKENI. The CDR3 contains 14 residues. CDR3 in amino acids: CASSRGNLDGRGYF. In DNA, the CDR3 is TGTGCCAGCTCACGGGGAAATTTGGACGGCCGGGGTTATTTT.

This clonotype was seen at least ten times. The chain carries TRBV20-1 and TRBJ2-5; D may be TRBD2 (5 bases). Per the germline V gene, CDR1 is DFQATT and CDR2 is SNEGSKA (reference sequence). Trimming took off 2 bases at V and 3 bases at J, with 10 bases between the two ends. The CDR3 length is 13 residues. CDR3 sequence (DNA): TGCAGTGCTAGATCGGACGGGAAAGAGACCCAGTACTTC. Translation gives CSARSDGKETQYF.

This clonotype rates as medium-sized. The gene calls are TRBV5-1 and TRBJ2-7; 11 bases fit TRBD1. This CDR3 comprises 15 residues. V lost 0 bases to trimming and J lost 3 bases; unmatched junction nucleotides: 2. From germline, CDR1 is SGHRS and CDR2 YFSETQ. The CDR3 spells CASSLVGTGGYEQYF. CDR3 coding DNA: TGCGCCAGCAGCTTGGTCGGGACAGGGGGCTACGAGCAGTACTTC.

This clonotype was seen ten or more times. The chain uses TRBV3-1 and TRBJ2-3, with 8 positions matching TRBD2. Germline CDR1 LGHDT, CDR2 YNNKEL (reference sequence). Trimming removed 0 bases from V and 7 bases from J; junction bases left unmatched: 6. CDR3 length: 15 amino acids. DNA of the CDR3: TGTGCCAGCAGCCAAGATGCCGGCGGGGGGTATACGCAGTATTTT. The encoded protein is CASSQDAGGGYTQYF.

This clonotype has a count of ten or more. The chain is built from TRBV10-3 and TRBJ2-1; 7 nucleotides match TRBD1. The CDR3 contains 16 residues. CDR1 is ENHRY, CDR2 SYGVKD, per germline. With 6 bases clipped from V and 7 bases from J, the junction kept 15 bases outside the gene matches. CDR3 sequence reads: CAIRGEAGGVWNEQFF. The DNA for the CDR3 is TGTGCCATCAGGGGCGAAGCAGGGGGAGTTTGGAATGAGCAGTTCTTC.

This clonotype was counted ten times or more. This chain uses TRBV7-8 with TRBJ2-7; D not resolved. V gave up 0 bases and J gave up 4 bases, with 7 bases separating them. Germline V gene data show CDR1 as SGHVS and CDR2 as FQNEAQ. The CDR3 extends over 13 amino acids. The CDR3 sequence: CASSLARSYEQYF. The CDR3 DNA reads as TGTGCCAGCAGCTTAGCCCGATCATACGAGCAGTACTTC.

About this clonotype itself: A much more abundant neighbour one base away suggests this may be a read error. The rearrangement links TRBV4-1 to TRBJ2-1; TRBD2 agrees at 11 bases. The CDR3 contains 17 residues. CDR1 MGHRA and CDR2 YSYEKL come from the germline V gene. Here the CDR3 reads CASSQGLLAGEYNQQFF. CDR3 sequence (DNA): TGCGCCAGCAGCCAAGGCCTACTAGCGGGGGAGTACAATCAGCAGTTCTTC.

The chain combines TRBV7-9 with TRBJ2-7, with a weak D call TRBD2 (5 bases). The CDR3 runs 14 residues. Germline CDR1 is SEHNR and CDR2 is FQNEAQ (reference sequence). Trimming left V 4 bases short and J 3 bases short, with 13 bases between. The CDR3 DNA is TGTGCCAGCAGCTCCACGTCCGGGAACTACGAGCAGTACTTC. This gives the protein CASSSTSGNYEQYF.

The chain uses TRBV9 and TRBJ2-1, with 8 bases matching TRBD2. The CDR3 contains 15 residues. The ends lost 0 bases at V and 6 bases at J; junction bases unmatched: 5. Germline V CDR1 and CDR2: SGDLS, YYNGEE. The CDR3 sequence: CASSVAVAGINEQFF. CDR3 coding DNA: TGTGCCAGCAGCGTAGCGGTAGCGGGGATCAATGAGCAGTTCTTC.

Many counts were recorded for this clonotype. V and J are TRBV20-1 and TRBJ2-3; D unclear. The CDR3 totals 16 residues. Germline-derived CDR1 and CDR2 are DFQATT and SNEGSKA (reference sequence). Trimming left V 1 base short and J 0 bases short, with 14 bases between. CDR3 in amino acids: CSARAWAGSSTDTQYF. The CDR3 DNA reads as TGCAGTGCTAGAGCCTGGGCAGGATCTAGCACAGATACGCAGTATTTT.

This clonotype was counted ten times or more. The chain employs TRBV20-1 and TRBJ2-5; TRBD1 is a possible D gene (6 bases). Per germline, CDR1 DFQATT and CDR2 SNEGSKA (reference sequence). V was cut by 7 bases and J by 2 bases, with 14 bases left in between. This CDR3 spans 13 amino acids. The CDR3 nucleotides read TGCAGTGAATCCGGGACATCGCAAGAGACCCAGTACTTC. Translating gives CSESGTSQETQYF.

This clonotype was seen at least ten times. This CDR3 is CASSLGTVEAFF. CDR3 nucleotide sequence: TGCGCCAGCAGCTTGGGGACAGTTGAAGCTTTCTTT. This chain uses TRBV5-1 with TRBJ1-1; a weak D match, TRBD1 (6 bases). Germline V gives CDR1 SGHRS, CDR2 YFSETQ. Trimming took off 0 bases at V and 7 bases at J, with 7 bases between the two ends. The CDR3 loop spans 12 amino acids.

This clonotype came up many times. CDR3 sequence: CSAGWGQNIQYF. The CDR3 DNA reads as TGCAGTGCTGGGTGGGGGCAAAACATTCAGTACTTC. The gene calls are TRBV20-1 and TRBJ2-4; a possible D gene is TRBD1 (6 bases). V gave up 5 bases and J gave up 5 bases, with 10 bases separating them. Germline CDR1 DFQATT, CDR2 SNEGSKA (reference sequence). The CDR3 is 12 amino acids.

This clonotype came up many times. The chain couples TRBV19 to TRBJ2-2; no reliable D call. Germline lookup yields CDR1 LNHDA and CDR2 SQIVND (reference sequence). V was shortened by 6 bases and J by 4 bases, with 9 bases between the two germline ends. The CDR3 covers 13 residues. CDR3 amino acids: CASRNDGTGELFF. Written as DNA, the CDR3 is TGTGCCAGTAGGAACGACGGCACCGGGGAGCTGTTTTTT. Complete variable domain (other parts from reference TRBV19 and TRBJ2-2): DGGITQSPKYLFRKEGQNVTLSCEQNLNHDAMYWYRQDPGQGLRLIYYSQIVNDFQKGDIAEGYSVSREKKESFPLTVTSAQKNPTAFYLCASRNDGTGELFFGEGSRLTVL.